The rows below give T cell receptor beta chains drawn from one sample of a study of CD8 T cells in ankylosing spondylitis. TCRdb re-derived calls from the 5' RACE reads in MiXCR, one entry per CDR3 protein. The sample records some 140,000 distinct CDR3 sequences, 7% to 10% being singletons. Specimen: synovial fluid, either unsorted or a sorted T cell fraction (not recorded which). These receptors all stem from a male donor with ankylosing spondylitis. Each CDR3 is given with its conserved first and last residue. Each record gives: V gene, clone size, D gene, J gene, CDR3 DNA, CDR3 protein. The D gene is left open where the match is weak. Some rows mark clone size as missing; the rest say once, few, many or name a class of expanded clone.

>TRBV6-1|few|.|TRBJ1-5
TGTGCCAGCAGAAGGGGTCCCACTGAGGCCCAGCATTTT
CASRRGPTEAQHF
>TRBV20-1|.|.|TRBJ2-7
TGCAGTGCCCGAAGTCCAGAAATTTACGAGCAGTACTTC
CSARSPEIYEQYF
>TRBV29-1|many|.|TRBJ2-3
TGCAGCGTTGAAATTCTCACAGATACGCAGTATTTT
CSVEILTDTQYF
>TRBV5-1|.|TRBD2|TRBJ2-1
TGCGCCAGCAGCCTGGGACTAGCGCCGGGGAATGAGCAGTTCTTC
CASSLGLAPGNEQFF
>TRBV6-2/TRBV6-3|many|TRBD1|TRBJ1-5
TGTGCCAGCAGTATGTACAGGGGAGCTCAGCCCCAGCATTTT
CASSMYRGAQPQHF
>TRBV20-1|many|.|TRBJ1-2
TGCAGTGCGGGGGGGCAGGAAGGCTATGGCTACACCTTC
CSAGGQEGYGYTF
>TRBV5-5|many|TRBD2|TRBJ2-3
TGTGCCAGCAGCTCCAATAGCGGGGTGGGGGAAGATACGCAGTATTTT
CASSSNSGVGEDTQYF
>TRBV28|.|.|TRBJ1-4
TGTGCCAGCAGTGGCGGGACAACTAATGAAAAACTGTTTTTT
CASSGGTTNEKLFF
>TRBV5-1|.|TRBD1|TRBJ2-3
TGCGCCAGCAGCTTGCTGATCGGGACAGACACAGATACGCAGTATTTT
CASSLLIGTDTDTQYF
>TRBV12-3/TRBV12-4|many|.|TRBJ2-4
TGTGCCAGCAAACCTTCCCGCAGGGAAGAAAACATTCAGTACTTC
CASKPSRREENIQYF
>TRBV7-8|many|.|TRBJ2-1
TGTGCCAGCAGCTTAGTGGTCGGGTTTGAATACAATGAGCAGTTCTTC
CASSLVVGFEYNEQFF
>TRBV20-1|few|TRBD1|TRBJ2-2
TGCAGTGCCGGATACTGGACAGGGGGCACCGGGGAGCTGTTTTTT
CSAGYWTGGTGELFF
>TRBV14|many|TRBD2|TRBJ2-3
TGTGCCAGCAGCCAACGAGCGGGGGGGCCAGATACGCAGTATTTT
CASSQRAGGPDTQYF
>TRBV2|many|TRBD2|TRBJ2-2
TGTGCCAGCAGTGAAAGGGGGCCGGGACTAGCGGGAGCGAACACCGGGGAGCTGTTTTTT
CASSERGPGLAGANTGELFF
>TRBV18|many|.|TRBJ1-1
TGTGCCAGCTCTCAACAGGGAGTCACTGAAGCTTTCTTT
CASSQQGVTEAFF
>TRBV4-3|.|TRBD1|TRBJ2-1
TGCGCCAGCAGCCCAATAGGGGACAGGGCCTTCCACAATGAGCAGTTCTTC
CASSPIGDRAFHNEQFF
>TRBV5-1|medium-sized|.|TRBJ1-1
TGCGCCAGCACTCTGGGCCCAGGGGATGGGTTCGCTGAAGCTTTCTTT
CASTLGPGDGFAEAFF
>TRBV29-1|.|.|TRBJ1-3
TGCAGCGTTGGGATAACGGGACACGGGCATGGAAACACCATATATTTT
CSVGITGHGHGNTIYF
>TRBV6-2/TRBV6-3|many|.|TRBJ2-7
TGTGCCAGCGGCAGAGACTACGAGCAGTACTTC
CASGRDYEQYF
>TRBV2|few|.|TRBJ2-5
TGTGCCAGCAGTGTTCAACTTCGCGAGACCCAGTACTTC
CASSVQLRETQYF
>TRBV15|few|.|TRBJ2-1
TGTGCCACCAGCGGACCTCCGGGGGGCCCGGCCTACAATGAGCAGTTCTTC
CATSGPPGGPAYNEQFF
>TRBV20-1|many|.|TRBJ1-2
TGCAGTGCTAACTCTAGGGGGGGCTACACCTTC
CSANSRGGYTF
>TRBV28|few|.|TRBJ2-1
TGTGCCAGCAGTAATACAGCGGATGAGCAGTTCTTC
CASSNTADEQFF
>TRBV5-1|.|TRBD1|TRBJ1-3
TGCGCCAGCAGCTTCCGGACAGGGCCCGGAAACACCATATATTTT
CASSFRTGPGNTIYF
>TRBV5-1|many|.|TRBJ2-2
TGCGCCAGCAGCTTGGACACCCTCACCGGGGAGCTGTTTTTT
CASSLDTLTGELFF
>TRBV7-2|many|.|TRBJ1-3
TGTGCCAGCAGCTTAAGTCTGGCTCCTGGAAACACCATATATTTT
CASSLSLAPGNTIYF
>TRBV15|few|.|TRBJ2-3
TGTGCCACCAGCACCAACCGGGCAAATACGCAGTATTTT
CATSTNRANTQYF
>TRBV5-1|.|.|TRBJ2-6
TGCGCCAGCAGCCCAAATTACCCGGGACTTCCAAGCTCTGGGGCCAACGTCCTGACTTTC
CASSPNYPGLPSSGANVLTF
>TRBV21-1|many|.|TRBJ2-3
TGTGCCAGCAGCAAAAAGGAGGGGGACCTGAGCACAGATACGCAGTATTTT
CASSKKEGDLSTDTQYF
>TRBV15|many|.|TRBJ1-4
TGTGCCACCAGCATCGAACCGGGACAAGGGGAAAAACTGTTTTTT
CATSIEPGQGEKLFF
>TRBV24-1|many|TRBD1|TRBJ2-7
TGTGCCACCAGTGATACCGGGACAGCGAGCTCCTACGAGCAGTACTTC
CATSDTGTASSYEQYF
>TRBV5-1|many|TRBD2|TRBJ2-2
TGCGCCAGCACCGCCGGGACTAGCGACACCGGGGAGCTGTTTTTT
CASTAGTSDTGELFF
>TRBV20-1|few|.|TRBJ2-2
TGCAGTGCTACTACGGGCCTCAGGACCGGGGAGCTGTTTTTT
CSATTGLRTGELFF
>TRBV9|.|TRBD1|TRBJ2-4
TGTGCCAGCAGCGTAGATGAGGGGGCGGGAAACATTCAGTACTTC
CASSVDEGAGNIQYF
>TRBV7-2|.|.|TRBJ1-2
TGTGCCAGCAGCTTGGCGGCAGGATCGCCTGATGGCTACACCTTC
CASSLAAGSPDGYTF
>TRBV4-3|many|.|TRBJ2-5
TGCGCCAGCAGCCAAGGCGGCGGACTACAAGAGACCCAGTACTTC
CASSQGGGLQETQYF
>TRBV6-5|few|.|TRBJ2-6
TGTGCCAGCAGCCGCAGGGCCAACGTCCTGACTTTC
CASSRRANVLTF
>TRBV5-1|many|.|TRBJ1-6
TGCGCCAGCAGCGCGACGCAGGGTATCGGATCACCCCTCCACTTT
CASSATQGIGSPLHF
>TRBV18|many|.|TRBJ1-6
TGTGCCAGCTCACCTAGCGGGAGCCTTGGCAGCTCACCCCTCCACTTT
CASSPSGSLGSSPLHF
>TRBV7-2|few|TRBD1|TRBJ1-2
TGTGCCAGCAGTAAGGACAGGGGTAATGGCTACACCTTC
CASSKDRGNGYTF
>TRBV28|.|.|TRBJ2-4
TGTGCCAGCAGTTTGCTTCGAAAAAACATTCAGTACTTC
CASSLLRKNIQYF
>TRBV14|few|.|TRBJ1-5
TGTGCCAGCAGCCTCCCGAGGCGGGACTGCAATCAGCCCCAGCATTTT
CASSLPRRDCNQPQHF
>TRBV6-5|many|TRBD1|TRBJ1-2
TGTGCCAGCAGTTACCGCGGACAGGGATCCTATGGCTACACCTTC
CASSYRGQGSYGYTF
>TRBV20-1|many|TRBD1|TRBJ2-7
TGCAGTGCCCCGGACAGGGAAGTTAAGGGGCAGTACTTC
CSAPDREVKGQYF
>TRBV5-1|many|.|TRBJ2-7
TGCGCCAGCAGCTTGGGACCAGGATCCTACGAGCAGTACTTC
CASSLGPGSYEQYF
>TRBV20-1|few|.|TRBJ2-5
TGCAGTGCTAGAGCATGGCAGGTGACCCAGTACTTC
CSARAWQVTQYF
>TRBV28|many|TRBD2|TRBJ2-7
TGTGCCAGCAGTGTCCCAACTAGCGGGTCTTCTTCCTACGAGCAGTACTTC
CASSVPTSGSSSYEQYF
>TRBV5-1|.|.|TRBJ2-3
TGCGCCAGCGGCACAGATACGCAGTATTTT
CASGTDTQYF
>TRBV19|many|.|TRBJ2-3
TGTGCCAGTGACCCCGTGGACGGGAGCACAGATACGCAGTATTTT
CASDPVDGSTDTQYF
>TRBV28|few|.|TRBJ2-7
TGTGCCAGCAGCGGGGCCTTCTCCTACGAGCAGTACTTC
CASSGAFSYEQYF
>TRBV20-1|many|.|TRBJ1-2
TGCAGTGCTCAAGGAGGGCTGACCTATGGCTACACCTTC
CSAQGGLTYGYTF
>TRBV18|.|.|TRBJ1-1
TGTGCCAGCTCACTGGGTGAAGGGTCGGCTGAAGCTTTCTTT
CASSLGEGSAEAFF
>TRBV6-2/TRBV6-3|few|TRBD1|TRBJ2-7
TGTGCCAGCAGCCTCCGAGGGGGCGCCTACGAGCAGTACTTC
CASSLRGGAYEQYF
>TRBV7-9|many|.|TRBJ2-5
TGTGCCAGCAGCGGGGGCCTAGAAGGGCCAGAGACCCAGTACTTC
CASSGGLEGPETQYF
>TRBV19|few|.|TRBJ2-2
TGTGCCAGTAGTATATATCTGGCGAACACCGGGGAGCTGTTTTTT
CASSIYLANTGELFF
>TRBV9|few|.|TRBJ2-3
TGTGCCAGCAGCGAGTTGTTGACAGATACGCAGTATTTT
CASSELLTDTQYF
>TRBV5-1|.|.|TRBJ2-1
TGCGCCAGCAGCTCCCAGGGGCCTCCAGCCTACAATGAGCAGTTCTTC
CASSSQGPPAYNEQFF
>TRBV12-3/TRBV12-4|many|TRBD1|TRBJ2-7
TGTGCCAGCAGTTTAGCGGGTGCGGGACAGGGTTACGAGCAGTACTTC
CASSLAGAGQGYEQYF
>TRBV24-1|many|.|TRBJ2-3
TGTGCCACCAGTTATTGGAGCGGAACCACAGATACGCAGTATTTT
CATSYWSGTTDTQYF